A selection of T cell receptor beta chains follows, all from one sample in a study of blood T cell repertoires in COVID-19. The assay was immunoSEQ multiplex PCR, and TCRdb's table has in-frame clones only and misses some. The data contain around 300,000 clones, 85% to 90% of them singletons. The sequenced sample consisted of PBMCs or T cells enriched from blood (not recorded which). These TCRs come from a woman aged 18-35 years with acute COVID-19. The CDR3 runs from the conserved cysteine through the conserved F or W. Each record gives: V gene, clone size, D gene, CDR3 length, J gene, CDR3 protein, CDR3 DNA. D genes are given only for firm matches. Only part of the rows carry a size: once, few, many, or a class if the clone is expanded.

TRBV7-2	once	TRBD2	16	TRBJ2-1	CASSLAGTSGNNEQFF	TGTGCCAGCAGCTTAGCGGGGACTAGCGGGAACAATGAGCAGTTCTTC
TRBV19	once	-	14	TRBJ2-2	CATGEQANTGELFF	TGTGCCACCGGCGAACAGGCGAACACCGGGGAGCTGTTTTTT
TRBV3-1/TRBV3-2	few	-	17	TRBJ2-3	CASSQVRTVLSTDTQYF	TGTGCCAGCAGCCAAGTTCGGACAGTGCTCAGCACAGATACGCAGTATTTT
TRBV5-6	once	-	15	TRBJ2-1	CASSLIADYYNEQFF	TGTGCCAGCAGCTTGATAGCGGACTACTACAATGAGCAGTTCTTC
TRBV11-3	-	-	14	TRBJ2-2	CASSLAHSGGELFF	TGTGCCAGCAGCTTAGCCCACAGTGGCGGGGAGCTGTTTTTT
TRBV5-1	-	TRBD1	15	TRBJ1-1	CASSLKQGLNTEAFF	TGCGCCAGCTCCTTGAAACAGGGGCTGAACACTGAAGCTTTCTTT
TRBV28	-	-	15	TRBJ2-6	CASSLSVAGANVLTF	TGTGCCAGCAGTTTATCAGTAGCAGGGGCCAACGTCCTGACTTTC
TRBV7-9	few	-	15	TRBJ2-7	CASSPRGGATYEQYF	TGTGCCAGCAGCCCGCGCGGGGGCGCAACCTACGAGCAGTACTTC
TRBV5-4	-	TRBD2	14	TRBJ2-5	CASSPGTIEETQYF	TGTGCCAGCAGCCCTGGGACTATCGAGGAGACCCAGTACTTC
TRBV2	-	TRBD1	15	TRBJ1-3	CASGGTGGSGNTIYF	TGTGCCAGCGGAGGGACAGGGGGATCTGGAAACACCATATATTTT
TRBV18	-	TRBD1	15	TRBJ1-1	CASSPLGQGSTEAFF	TGTGCCAGCTCACCACTCGGACAGGGTAGCACTGAAGCTTTCTTT
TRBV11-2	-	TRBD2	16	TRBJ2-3	CASSLNWAGALFTQYF	TGTGCCAGCAGCTTAAATTGGGCGGGAGCCCTATTTACGCAGTATTTT
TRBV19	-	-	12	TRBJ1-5	CASSIQGQPQHF	TGTGCCAGTAGTATACAGGGCCAGCCCCAGCATTTT
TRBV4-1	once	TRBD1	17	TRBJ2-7	CASSQDPRDRVSYEQYF	TGCGCCAGCAGCCAAGACCCCCGGGACAGGGTCTCCTACGAGCAGTACTTC
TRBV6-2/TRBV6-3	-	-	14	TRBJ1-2	CASSHAAGNHGYTF	TGTGCCAGCAGCCACGCGGCGGGGAATCATGGCTACACCTTC
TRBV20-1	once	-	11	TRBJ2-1	CSALRVDEQFF	TGCAGTGCTCTCAGGGTAGATGAGCAGTTCTTC
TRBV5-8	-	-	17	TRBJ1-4	CASSWAGNRASNEKLFF	TGTGCCAGCAGCTGGGCCGGGAACAGGGCCTCTAATGAAAAACTGTTTTTT
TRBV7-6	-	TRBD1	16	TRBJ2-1	CASSPLYRGRLNEQFF	TGTGCCAGCAGCCCCCTCTACAGGGGGCGCCTCAATGAGCAGTTCTTC